This is a list of T cell receptor beta chains from one sample in a study of human T cells and chemical hapten exposure. MiXCR was run by TCRdb on the RACE reads, yielding one entry per CDR3 protein. The repertoire holds about 340,000 distinct CDR3 sequences, approximately 6.9% seen once, with less than 10% in the top ten. The sample here was whole blood, taken in connection with sensitization to the hapten diphenylcyclopropenone (DPC). These receptors all stem from a woman in her late teens or twenties with alopecia areata. Some clones in this sample may be carry-over from other donors' samples. Both conserved end residues are part of each CDR3. A D gene is named only where the DNA matches it firmly. Size tells how often a clone was seen (once, few, many) or the class of an expanded clone, and some rows leave it out.

cdr3_length j_call clone_size v_call d_call cdr3_aa cdr3_nt
14 TRBJ2-3 many TRBV7-8 . CASSLARFGDTQYF TGTGCCAGCAGCTTAGCGCGTTTCGGAGATACGCAGTATTTT
13 TRBJ1-1 once TRBV6-5 . CASSFQLNTEAFF TGTGCCAGCAGTTTCCAGTTGAACACTGAAGCTTTCTTT
14 TRBJ1-1 few TRBV4-3 TRBD1 CASSQDVMGQKAFF TGCGCCAGCAGCCAAGATGTGATGGGACAGAAAGCTTTCTTT
13 TRBJ2-7 many TRBV4-3 . CASSPGVSHEQYF TGCGCCAGCAGCCCGGGGGTGTCCCACGAGCAGTACTTC
13 TRBJ1-4 . TRBV6-5 . CASSRVVGEKLFF TGTGCCAGCAGTCGCGTGGTGGGTGAAAAACTGTTTTTT
12 TRBJ2-7 few TRBV20-1 TRBD1 CSASGQGGEQYF TGCAGTGCTTCCGGACAGGGTGGCGAGCAGTACTTC
14 TRBJ1-5 many TRBV13 . CASSLGQSRRPQHF TGTGCCAGCAGCTTAGGGCAGAGCCGACGGCCCCAGCATTTT
16 TRBJ2-3 many TRBV7-9 . CASSPPGVLSTDTQYF TGTGCCAGCAGCCCCCCCGGTGTCCTTAGCACAGATACGCAGTATTTT
16 TRBJ1-5 few TRBV28 . CASSHQAWYSNQPQHF TGTGCCAGCAGCCATCAAGCCTGGTATAGCAATCAGCCCCAGCATTTT
16 TRBJ2-1 many TRBV7-6 TRBD1 CASSSRQGGTYNEQFF TGTGCCAGCAGCTCCCGACAGGGGGGGACCTACAATGAGCAGTTCTTC
16 TRBJ1-5 few TRBV5-1 . CASSPSGRGGNQPQHF TGCGCCAGCAGCCCGAGTGGCAGGGGCGGCAATCAGCCCCAGCATTTT
14 TRBJ2-1 few TRBV4-3 TRBD1 CASSQAGDRGPKFF TGCGCCAGCAGCCAAGCGGGGGACAGGGGGCCTAAGTTCTTC
15 TRBJ1-2 few TRBV5-1 TRBD1 CASSLDGQGKNGYTF TGCGCCAGCAGCTTGGACGGACAGGGGAAAAATGGCTACACCTTC
15 TRBJ2-7 many TRBV6-5 . CASSPRDSSSYEQYF TGTGCCAGCAGTCCCAGAGACAGTAGCTCCTACGAGCAGTACTTC
17 TRBJ1-3 . TRBV20-1 TRBD1 CSARDRDRVISGNTIYF TGCAGTGCTAGAGATAGGGACAGGGTTATCTCTGGAAACACCATATATTTT
14 TRBJ2-7 many TRBV20-1 TRBD1 CSARPGQGLSEQYF TGCAGTGCTAGGCCGGGACAGGGTCTGTCCGAGCAGTACTTC
19 TRBJ1-1 few TRBV4-2 . CASSQDRVLHHRMNTEAFF TGTGCCAGCAGCCAAGATAGGGTCTTACACCATCGGATGAACACTGAAGCTTTCTTT
19 TRBJ1-4 few TRBV4-3 . CASSQDIFRERLTNEKLFF TGCGCCAGCAGCCAAGATATTTTTCGGGAAAGATTAACTAATGAAAAACTGTTTTTT
14 TRBJ1-6 few TRBV7-2 . CASRPGSKGSPLHF TGTGCCAGCAGGCCAGGTTCAAAAGGTTCACCCCTCCACTTT
13 TRBJ2-1 few TRBV11-2 . CASSLTLYNEQFF TGTGCCAGCAGCTTGACACTTTACAATGAGCAGTTCTTC
13 TRBJ2-5 few TRBV5-1 . CASSGGIGETQYF TGCGCCAGCAGCGGGGGTATAGGAGAGACCCAGTACTTC
14 TRBJ2-3 . TRBV29-1 . CSVEDSGGTDTQYF TGCAGCGTTGAAGATAGTGGGGGCACAGATACGCAGTATTTT
14 TRBJ2-7 . TRBV5-6 . CASSRASSSYEQYF TGTGCCAGCAGCCGCGCCAGTTCCTCCTACGAGCAGTACTTC
15 TRBJ2-6 many TRBV27 TRBD1 CASSSDPGTGFSLTF TGTGCCAGCAGTTCGGATCCCGGGACAGGGTTCTCCCTGACTTTC
13 TRBJ2-7 . TRBV5-1 . CASSLEGTGEQYF TGCGCCAGCAGCTTGGAAGGAACGGGGGAGCAGTACTTC
14 TRBJ1-1 many TRBV12-3/TRBV12-4 . CASRTSLLNTEAFF TGTGCCAGCAGGACGTCTCTTTTGAACACTGAAGCTTTCTTT
14 TRBJ1-1 . TRBV6-5 . CATQGGDTDTEAFF TGTGCCACTCAGGGAGGGGATACGGACACTGAAGCTTTCTTT
17 TRBJ1-6 many TRBV27 . CASSEDLSSSYNSPLHF TGTGCCAGCAGTGAGGACTTATCGAGCTCCTATAATTCACCCCTCCACTTT
16 TRBJ1-6 . TRBV18 . CASSPPYSVGDSPLHF TGTGCCAGCTCACCACCGTATAGTGTGGGTGATTCACCCCTCCACTTT
13 TRBJ1-4 few TRBV3-1 . CASSLGSTEKLFF TGTGCCAGCAGCTTGGGGTCCACTGAAAAACTGTTTTTT
15 TRBJ1-5 . TRBV7-2 . CASSLGTSAAQPQHF TGTGCCAGCAGCTTAGGGACATCGGCGGCACAGCCCCAGCATTTT